This is a list of T cell receptor beta chains from one sample in a study of cytomegalovirus exposure and HLA in healthy donors. Profiling relied on immunoSEQ multiplex PCR, and the TCRdb table lists in-frame clones only, not all of them. The data show 120,000 to 150,000 clones, with around 87% seen just once and just over 8.5% held by the top ten. Sequencing used PBMCs. All receptors come from a man aged 18 to 29 in good health and CMV-seropositive. The CDR3 runs from the conserved cysteine through the conserved F or W. Fields, in order: clone size, J gene, D gene, V gene, CDR3 DNA, CDR3 protein. The D gene is left open where the match is weak. For some rows the clone size is stated as once, few or many, or as a class when expanded; others skip it.

clone_size: NA
j_call: TRBJ1-4
d_call: NA
v_call: TRBV19
cdr3_nt: TGTGCCAGTGGGGGGTTATGGGAAAAACTGTTTTTT
cdr3_aa: CASGGLWEKLFF

clone_size: NA
j_call: TRBJ1-1
d_call: NA
v_call: TRBV5-6
cdr3_nt: TGTGCCAGCAGCGCACAGACAGGAGGGAACACTGAAGCTTTCTTT
cdr3_aa: CASSAQTGGNTEAFF

clone_size: NA
j_call: TRBJ2-1
d_call: NA
v_call: TRBV19
cdr3_nt: TGTGCCAGTAAGCGACTAGAAGACAATGAGCAGTTCTTC
cdr3_aa: CASKRLEDNEQFF

clone_size: few
j_call: TRBJ1-6
d_call: NA
v_call: TRBV6-5
cdr3_nt: TGTGCCAGCAGCCCGGGGGGAGACTGGTCACCCCTCCACTTT
cdr3_aa: CASSPGGDWSPLHF

clone_size: NA
j_call: TRBJ2-6
d_call: NA
v_call: TRBV5-4
cdr3_nt: TGTGCCAGCAGCCTCGGGACAGCCGCTAGCGCCGGGGCCAACGTCCTGACTTTC
cdr3_aa: CASSLGTAASAGANVLTF

clone_size: NA
j_call: TRBJ2-1
d_call: TRBD2
v_call: TRBV4-2
cdr3_nt: TGTGCCAGCAGCCGCCTATCGGGGGGAAACAACAATGAGCAGTTCTTC
cdr3_aa: CASSRLSGGNNNEQFF

clone_size: NA
j_call: TRBJ2-3
d_call: TRBD2
v_call: TRBV11-2
cdr3_nt: TGTGCCAGCAGCGTCGGCGCGGGAGGGCCGATAGATACGCAGTATTTT
cdr3_aa: CASSVGAGGPIDTQYF

clone_size: NA
j_call: TRBJ2-1
d_call: NA
v_call: TRBV27
cdr3_nt: TGTGCCAGCAGTTTATTATCAGGGGAGCAGTTCTTC
cdr3_aa: CASSLLSGEQFF

clone_size: once
j_call: TRBJ1-1
d_call: NA
v_call: TRBV30
cdr3_nt: TGTGCCTGGAGTGGAGTTATGAACACTGAAGCTTTCTTT
cdr3_aa: CAWSGVMNTEAFF

clone_size: NA
j_call: TRBJ2-7
d_call: TRBD2
v_call: TRBV6-5
cdr3_nt: TGTGCCAGCAGCCCCGACGGCTCGGGGGGATACGAGCAGTACTTC
cdr3_aa: CASSPDGSGGYEQYF

clone_size: NA
j_call: TRBJ2-7
d_call: TRBD2
v_call: TRBV5-4
cdr3_nt: TGTGCCAGCAGCCACCTAGCGGGAGCCACCTCCTACGAGCAGTACTTC
cdr3_aa: CASSHLAGATSYEQYF

clone_size: NA
j_call: TRBJ2-2
d_call: TRBD2
v_call: TRBV19
cdr3_nt: TGTGCCAGTAGTAGACTAGCGGGGCCCGGGGAGCTGTTTTTT
cdr3_aa: CASSRLAGPGELFF

clone_size: NA
j_call: TRBJ1-5
d_call: NA
v_call: TRBV28
cdr3_nt: TGTGCCAGCAGGCCGCAGATATATAGCAATCAGCCCCAGCATTTT
cdr3_aa: CASRPQIYSNQPQHF

clone_size: NA
j_call: TRBJ2-7
d_call: TRBD1
v_call: TRBV27
cdr3_nt: TGTGCCAGCAGTGTGACAGGGGGCCCGGGCGAGCAGTACTTC
cdr3_aa: CASSVTGGPGEQYF

clone_size: once
j_call: TRBJ1-2
d_call: NA
v_call: TRBV9
cdr3_nt: TGTGCCAGCAGCGGTATTGGTGCGAGGTATGGCTACACCTTC
cdr3_aa: CASSGIGARYGYTF

clone_size: NA
j_call: TRBJ2-5
d_call: TRBD2
v_call: TRBV5-1
cdr3_nt: TGCGCCAGCAGCTCCCTAGAAGCGGGGGCTCAAGAGACCCAGTACTTC
cdr3_aa: CASSSLEAGAQETQYF

clone_size: few
j_call: TRBJ2-2
d_call: NA
v_call: TRBV5-1
cdr3_nt: TGCGCCAGCAGCCCGTCGGCGAACACCGGGGAGCTGTTTTTT
cdr3_aa: CASSPSANTGELFF

clone_size: NA
j_call: TRBJ2-2
d_call: TRBD2
v_call: TRBV7-6
cdr3_nt: TGTGCCAGCAGCCCGACTACACCGGGACTAGCGGGAGGGCCTGGCGCCGGGGAGCTGTTTTTT
cdr3_aa: CASSPTTPGLAGGPGAGELFF

clone_size: once
j_call: TRBJ2-6
d_call: TRBD1
v_call: TRBV4-1
cdr3_nt: TGCGCCAGCAGCCTCAGGACAGGGGCCCTCTCTGGGGCCAACGTCCTGACTTTC
cdr3_aa: CASSLRTGALSGANVLTF

clone_size: NA
j_call: TRBJ1-2
d_call: NA
v_call: TRBV7-9
cdr3_nt: TGTGCCAGCAGCTTTGAACAAAACTATGGCTACACCTTC
cdr3_aa: CASSFEQNYGYTF

clone_size: NA
j_call: TRBJ2-7
d_call: NA
v_call: TRBV29-1
cdr3_nt: TGCCCAGGGGGGAAGGGGGGACAGAGCTCCTACGAGCAGTACTTC
cdr3_aa: CPGGKGGQSSYEQYF

clone_size: NA
j_call: TRBJ2-2
d_call: NA
v_call: TRBV19
cdr3_nt: TGTGCCAGTAGCCCCCACCGACGGGTTACCGGGGAGCTGTTTTTT
cdr3_aa: CASSPHRRVTGELFF

clone_size: NA
j_call: TRBJ1-1
d_call: NA
v_call: TRBV2
cdr3_nt: TGTGCCAGCAGTGTTCAGAACACTGAAGCTTTCTTT
cdr3_aa: CASSVQNTEAFF

clone_size: NA
j_call: TRBJ2-7
d_call: NA
v_call: TRBV7-8
cdr3_nt: TGTGCCAGCAGCTTAGAAGGACTTAGATCTCACTTC
cdr3_aa: CASSLEGLRSHF

clone_size: NA
j_call: TRBJ1-2
d_call: NA
v_call: TRBV2
cdr3_nt: TGTGCCAGCATTAGTGAGAGAAACTATGGCTACACCTTC
cdr3_aa: CASISERNYGYTF

clone_size: NA
j_call: TRBJ1-4
d_call: NA
v_call: TRBV6-1
cdr3_nt: TGTGCCAGCAGTGAATCGGCAGGGGCTGAAAAACTGTTTTTT
cdr3_aa: CASSESAGAEKLFF

clone_size: once
j_call: TRBJ2-1
d_call: TRBD1
v_call: TRBV15
cdr3_nt: TGTGCCACCAGCAGAGGAGGGACAGGGATCAATGAGCAGTTCTTC
cdr3_aa: CATSRGGTGINEQFF

clone_size: NA
j_call: TRBJ2-7
d_call: TRBD2
v_call: TRBV4-2
cdr3_nt: TGTGCCAGCAGCCAAGATGGGACTAGCGGGGGGACCCGGGGGTTCTACGAGCAGTACTTC
cdr3_aa: CASSQDGTSGGTRGFYEQYF

clone_size: NA
j_call: TRBJ1-5
d_call: TRBD1
v_call: TRBV15
cdr3_nt: TGTGCCACCGATCAGGGGGACGGGCAGCCCCAGCATTTT
cdr3_aa: CATDQGDGQPQHF

clone_size: NA
j_call: TRBJ2-3
d_call: TRBD2
v_call: TRBV5-1
cdr3_nt: TGCGCCAGCAGCATCATGACTAGCGGGGAGAGCACAGATACGCAGTATTTT
cdr3_aa: CASSIMTSGESTDTQYF

clone_size: NA
j_call: TRBJ2-3
d_call: TRBD2
v_call: TRBV28
cdr3_nt: TGTGCCAGCACCCTGAACCTGGGGACACTACCTTTTCTAGCGGGAGGGCCGGATACGCAGTATTTT
cdr3_aa: CASTLNLGTLPFLAGGPDTQYF

clone_size: NA
j_call: TRBJ2-3
d_call: NA
v_call: TRBV11-1
cdr3_nt: TGTGCCAGCAGCTTAGACCAACCGGGAGATACGCAGTATTTT
cdr3_aa: CASSLDQPGDTQYF

clone_size: NA
j_call: TRBJ2-1
d_call: NA
v_call: TRBV7-8
cdr3_nt: TGTGCCAGCAGCCCGACTAGATTCAATGAGCAGTTCTTC
cdr3_aa: CASSPTRFNEQFF

clone_size: once
j_call: TRBJ1-4
d_call: NA
v_call: TRBV5-1
cdr3_nt: TGCGCCAGCAGCCTTGGCGCGGATTATGAAAAACTGTTTTTT
cdr3_aa: CASSLGADYEKLFF

clone_size: NA
j_call: TRBJ2-1
d_call: NA
v_call: TRBV30
cdr3_nt: TGTGCCTGGAGTGTATGGGGCAGTAACAATGAGCAGTTCTTC
cdr3_aa: CAWSVWGSNNEQFF

clone_size: NA
j_call: TRBJ2-3
d_call: TRBD2
v_call: TRBV7-9
cdr3_nt: TGTGCCAGCAGCTCGCGGACTAGCGGGAGAACAGATACGCAGTATTTT
cdr3_aa: CASSSRTSGRTDTQYF

clone_size: NA
j_call: TRBJ2-5
d_call: NA
v_call: TRBV5-6
cdr3_nt: TGTGCCAGCAGCAAGGGGCAGCAAGAGACCCAGTACTTC
cdr3_aa: CASSKGQQETQYF

clone_size: NA
j_call: TRBJ1-5
d_call: NA
v_call: TRBV19
cdr3_nt: TGTGCCAGTAGCATCCCCCCTGACAGCGTACAGCCCCAGCATTTT
cdr3_aa: CASSIPPDSVQPQHF

clone_size: NA
j_call: TRBJ1-5
d_call: NA
v_call: TRBV2
cdr3_nt: TGTGCCAGCAGTGACCGTCCCGGCAATCAGCCCCAGCATTTT
cdr3_aa: CASSDRPGNQPQHF

clone_size: NA
j_call: TRBJ1-1
d_call: NA
v_call: TRBV5-4
cdr3_nt: TGTGCCAGCAGCTTGGAACGACAGAGTAGGAACACTGAAGCTTTCTTT
cdr3_aa: CASSLERQSRNTEAFF